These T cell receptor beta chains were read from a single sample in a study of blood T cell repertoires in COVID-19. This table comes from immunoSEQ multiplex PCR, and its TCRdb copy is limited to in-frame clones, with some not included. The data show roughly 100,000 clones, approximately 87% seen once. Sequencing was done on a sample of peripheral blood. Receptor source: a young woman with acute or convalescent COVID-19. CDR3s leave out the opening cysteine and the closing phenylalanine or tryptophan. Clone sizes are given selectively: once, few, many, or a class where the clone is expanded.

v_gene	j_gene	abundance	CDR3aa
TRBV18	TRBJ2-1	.	ASSPSNEQF
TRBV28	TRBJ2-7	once	ASSLLAYEQY
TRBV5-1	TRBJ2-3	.	ASSLFHMTSTDTQY
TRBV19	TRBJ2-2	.	ASTLSSGQGRTGELF
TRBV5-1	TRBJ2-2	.	ASGDREAGELF
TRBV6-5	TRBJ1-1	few	ASSSYSRGLNTEAF
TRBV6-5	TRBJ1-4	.	ASSYTPEGVAEKLF
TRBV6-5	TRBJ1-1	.	ASSLGGRQAF
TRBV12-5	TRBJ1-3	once	ASYQGEPGNTIY
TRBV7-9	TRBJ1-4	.	ASSPRELGKLF